This TCR beta chain was profiled in a study of regulatory T cells in long-lasting Graves disease. Study observations and caveats: Comparison showed that persistent patients shared more public clonotypes (about 2,800) than new patients (approximately 930).

Trimming at V came to 6 bases and at J to 9 bases, leaving 15 bases not matched to a gene. Germline V gene data show CDR1 as SGHKS and CDR2 as YYEKEE (reference sequence). There are 16 residues in the CDR3. iRepertoire HTBI primers and Arm-PCR of CDR3 regions built TCR beta libraries. TCRdb reprocessed the multiplex PCR reads with MiXCR, giving one entry per CDR3 protein. The sample contains hundreds of thousands of distinct CDR3 sequences, approximately 15% of which appear only once. At least ten counts were recorded for this clonotype. Its target is not known. As for time point: newly diagnosed GD, antithyroid drugs for less than 3 months. RNA from PBMCs was the source of the TCR library. The sample was also reused in another study, on T cells in Graves' hyperthyroidism and ophthalmopathy. That source reports: HTBI primers drove first-round RT-PCR of the TCR CDR3. Most clonotypes that expanded in the thyroid above 0.001 also showed up in blood.

This TCR derives from a man aged 40-49 years with Graves disease. The sample here was peripheral blood mononuclear cells (PBMCs), taken at new diagnosis, from a patient treated with antithyroid drugs. This rearrangement joins TRBV5-5 to TRBJ2-1; the match to TRBD1 covers 10 bases. CDR3 DNA: TGTGCCAGCACCCGACGGGGGACAGGGGATATAGCTGAGCAGTTCTTC. This gives the protein CASTRRGTGDIAEQFF.